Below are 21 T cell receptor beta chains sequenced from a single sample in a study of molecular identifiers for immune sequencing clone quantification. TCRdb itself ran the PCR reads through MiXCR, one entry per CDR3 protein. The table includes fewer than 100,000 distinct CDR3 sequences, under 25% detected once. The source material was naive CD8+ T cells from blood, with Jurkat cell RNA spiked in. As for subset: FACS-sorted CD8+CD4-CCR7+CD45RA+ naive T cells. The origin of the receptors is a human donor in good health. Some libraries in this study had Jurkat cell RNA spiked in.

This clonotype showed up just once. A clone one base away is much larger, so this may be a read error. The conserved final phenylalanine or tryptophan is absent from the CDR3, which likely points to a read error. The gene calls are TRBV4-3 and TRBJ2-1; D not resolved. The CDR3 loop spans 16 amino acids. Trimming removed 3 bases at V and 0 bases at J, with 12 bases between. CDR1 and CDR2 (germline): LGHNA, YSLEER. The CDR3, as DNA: TGCGCCAGCAGCCAGGATTACACGGACTCCTACAATGAGCAGTTCTCC. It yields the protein CASSQDYTDSYNEQFS.

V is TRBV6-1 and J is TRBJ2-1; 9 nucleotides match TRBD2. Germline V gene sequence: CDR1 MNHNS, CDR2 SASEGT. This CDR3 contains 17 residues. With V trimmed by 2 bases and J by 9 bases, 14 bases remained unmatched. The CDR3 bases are TGTGCCAGCAGTGAATTGGTCCCGCTAGCGGGATTTAGTGAGCAGTTCTTC. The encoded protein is CASSELVPLAGFSEQFF.

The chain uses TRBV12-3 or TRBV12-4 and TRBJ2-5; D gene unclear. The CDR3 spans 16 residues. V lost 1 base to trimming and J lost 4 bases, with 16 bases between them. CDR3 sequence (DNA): TGTGCCAGCAGTTTAGTAGGGCCGGGTATGAGAGAGACCCAGTACTTC. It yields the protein CASSLVGPGMRETQYF.

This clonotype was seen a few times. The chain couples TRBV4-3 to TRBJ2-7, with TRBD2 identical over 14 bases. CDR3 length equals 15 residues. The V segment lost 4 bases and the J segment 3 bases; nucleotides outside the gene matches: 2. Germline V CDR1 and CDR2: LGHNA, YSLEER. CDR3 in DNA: TGCGCCAGCAGCCTAGGGACTAGCGGGGGCTACGAGCAGTACTTC. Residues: CASSLGTSGGYEQYF.

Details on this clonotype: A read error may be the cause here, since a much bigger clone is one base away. The CDR3: CASSFGQGITGELFF. The CDR3 nucleotides read TGTGCCAGCAGCTTCGGACAGGGGATCACCGGGGAGCTGTTTTTT. This chain joins TRBV7-2 and TRBJ2-2; 9 nucleotides line up with TRBD1. The J segment lost 4 bases and the V segment lost 3 bases, leaving 3 bases of the junction unmatched. CDR3 length: 15 amino acids. CDR1 is SGHTA, CDR2 FQGNSA, per germline.

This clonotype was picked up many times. The CDR3 nucleotides read TGTGCCAGCAGCTCGTGGACAGGGGCTGAGCAGTTCTTC. This sequence encodes CASSSWTGAEQFF. The chain recombines TRBV11-2 with TRBJ2-1; 9 bases match TRBD1. In germline, CDR1 is SGHAT, CDR2 FQNNGV. With 4 bases clipped from V and 9 bases from J, the junction kept 4 bases outside the gene matches. The CDR3 has 13 amino acids.

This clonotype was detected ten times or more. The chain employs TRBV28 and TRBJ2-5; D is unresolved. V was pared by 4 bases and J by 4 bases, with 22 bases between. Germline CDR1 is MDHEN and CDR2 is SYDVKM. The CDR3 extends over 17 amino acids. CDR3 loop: CASSSTQVPSLGETQYF. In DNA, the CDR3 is TGTGCCAGCAGTTCGACCCAAGTACCAAGTCTGGGAGAGACCCAGTACTTC.

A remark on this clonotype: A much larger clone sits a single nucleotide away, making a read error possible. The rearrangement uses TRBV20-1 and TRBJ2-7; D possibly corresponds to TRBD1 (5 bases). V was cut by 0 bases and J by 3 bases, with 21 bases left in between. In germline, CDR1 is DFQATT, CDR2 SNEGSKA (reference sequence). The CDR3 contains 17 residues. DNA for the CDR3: TGCAGTGCTAGAGATCCCTGGGGCTCCCGTACCGGCTACGAGCAGTACTTC. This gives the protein CSARDPWGSRTGYEQYF.

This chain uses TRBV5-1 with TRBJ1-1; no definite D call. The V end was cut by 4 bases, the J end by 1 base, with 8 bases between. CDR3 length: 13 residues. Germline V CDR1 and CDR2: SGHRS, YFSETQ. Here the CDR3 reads CASSTDWNTEAFF. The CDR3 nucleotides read TGCGCCAGCAGCACGGACTGGAACACTGAAGCTTTCTTT.

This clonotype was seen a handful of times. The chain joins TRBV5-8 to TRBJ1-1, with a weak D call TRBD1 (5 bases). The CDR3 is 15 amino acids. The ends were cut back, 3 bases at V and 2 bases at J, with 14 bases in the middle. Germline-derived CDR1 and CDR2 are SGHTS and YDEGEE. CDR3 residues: CASSSRGGVNTEAFF. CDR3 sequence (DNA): TGTGCCAGCAGCTCGCGTGGGGGAGTTAACACTGAAGCTTTCTTT.

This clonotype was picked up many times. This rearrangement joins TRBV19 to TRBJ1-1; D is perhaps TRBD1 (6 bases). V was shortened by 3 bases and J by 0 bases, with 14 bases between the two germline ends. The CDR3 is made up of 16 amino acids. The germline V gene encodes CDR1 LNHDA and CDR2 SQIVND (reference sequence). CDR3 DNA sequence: TGTGCCAGTAGTATGGGACTCGGGGGCATGAACACTGAAGCTTTCTTT. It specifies CASSMGLGGMNTEAFF. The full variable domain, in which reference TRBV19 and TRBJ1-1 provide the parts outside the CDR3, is DGGITQSPKYLFRKEGQNVTLSCEQNLNHDAMYWYRQDPGQGLRLIYYSQIVNDFQKGDIAEGYSVSREKKESFPLTVTSAQKNPTAFYLCASSMGLGGMNTEAFFGQGTRLTVV.

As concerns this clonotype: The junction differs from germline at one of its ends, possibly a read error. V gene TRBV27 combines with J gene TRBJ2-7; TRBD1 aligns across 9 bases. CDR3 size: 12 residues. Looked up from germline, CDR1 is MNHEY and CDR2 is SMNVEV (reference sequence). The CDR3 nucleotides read TGTGCCAGCAGTACCACAGGGGGCGAGCAGTGCTTC. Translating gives CASSTTGGEQCF.

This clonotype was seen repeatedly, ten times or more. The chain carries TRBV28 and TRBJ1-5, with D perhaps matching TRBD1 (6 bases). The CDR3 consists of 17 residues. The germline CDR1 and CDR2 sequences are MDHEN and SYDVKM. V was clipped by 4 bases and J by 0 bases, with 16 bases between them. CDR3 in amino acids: CASSSPGQYDSNQPQHF. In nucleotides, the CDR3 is TGTGCCAGCAGTTCCCCCGGACAGTACGATAGCAATCAGCCCCAGCATTTT.

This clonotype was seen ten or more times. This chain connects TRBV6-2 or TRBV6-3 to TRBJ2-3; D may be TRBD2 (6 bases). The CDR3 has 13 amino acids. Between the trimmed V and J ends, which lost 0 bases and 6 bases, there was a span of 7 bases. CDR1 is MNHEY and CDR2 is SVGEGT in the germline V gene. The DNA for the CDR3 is TGTGCCAGCAGTTACTCCGCGGGGGATACGCAGTATTTT. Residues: CASSYSAGDTQYF.

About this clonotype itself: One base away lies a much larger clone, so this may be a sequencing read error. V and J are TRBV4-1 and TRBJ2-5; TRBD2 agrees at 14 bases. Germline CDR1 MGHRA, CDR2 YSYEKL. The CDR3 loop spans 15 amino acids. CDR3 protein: CANSQDRTSGGPLYF. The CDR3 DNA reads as TGCGCCAACAGCCAAGATAGGACTAGCGGGGGGCCCCTTTACTTC.

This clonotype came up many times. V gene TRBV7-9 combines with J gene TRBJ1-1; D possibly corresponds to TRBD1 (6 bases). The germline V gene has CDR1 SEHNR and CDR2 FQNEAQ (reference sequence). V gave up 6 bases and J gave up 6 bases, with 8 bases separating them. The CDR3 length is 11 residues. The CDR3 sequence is CASRRTAEAFF. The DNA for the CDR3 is TGTGCCAGCAGGAGGACAGCTGAAGCTTTCTTT.

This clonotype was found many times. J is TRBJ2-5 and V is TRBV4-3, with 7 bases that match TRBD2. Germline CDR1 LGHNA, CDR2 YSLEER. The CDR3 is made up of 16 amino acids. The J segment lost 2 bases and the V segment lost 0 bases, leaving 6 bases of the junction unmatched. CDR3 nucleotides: TGCGCCAGCAGCCAAGATTATCCTAGCGGACAAGAGACCCAGTACTTC. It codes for CASSQDYPSGQETQYF.

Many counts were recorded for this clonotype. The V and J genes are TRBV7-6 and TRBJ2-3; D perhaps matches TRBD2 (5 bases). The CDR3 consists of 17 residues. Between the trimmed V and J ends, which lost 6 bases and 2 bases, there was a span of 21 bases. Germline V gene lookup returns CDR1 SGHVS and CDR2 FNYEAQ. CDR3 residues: CASSPRPIGVDTDTQYF. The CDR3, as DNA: TGTGCCAGCAGTCCAAGACCGATCGGGGTGGACACAGATACGCAGTATTTT.

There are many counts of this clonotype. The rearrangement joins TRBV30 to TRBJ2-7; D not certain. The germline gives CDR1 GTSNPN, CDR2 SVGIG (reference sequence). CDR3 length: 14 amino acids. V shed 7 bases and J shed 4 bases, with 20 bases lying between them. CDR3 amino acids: CALELPGLLYEQYF. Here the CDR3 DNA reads TGTGCCTTGGAACTCCCGGGCCTATTATACGAGCAGTACTTC.

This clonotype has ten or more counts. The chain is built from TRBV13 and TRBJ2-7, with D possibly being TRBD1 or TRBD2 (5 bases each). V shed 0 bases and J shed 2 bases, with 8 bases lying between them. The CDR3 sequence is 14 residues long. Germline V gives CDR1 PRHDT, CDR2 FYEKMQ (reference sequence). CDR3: CASSLGLGAYEQYF. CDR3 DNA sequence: TGTGCCAGCAGCTTAGGCCTGGGGGCCTACGAGCAGTACTTC.

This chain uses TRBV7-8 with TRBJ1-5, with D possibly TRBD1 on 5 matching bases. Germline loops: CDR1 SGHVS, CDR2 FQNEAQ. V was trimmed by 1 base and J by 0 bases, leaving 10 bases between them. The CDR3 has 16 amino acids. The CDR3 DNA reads TGTGCCAGCAGCTTAGTTGGGGGGTATAGCAATCAGCCCCAGCATTTT. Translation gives CASSLVGGYSNQPQHF.